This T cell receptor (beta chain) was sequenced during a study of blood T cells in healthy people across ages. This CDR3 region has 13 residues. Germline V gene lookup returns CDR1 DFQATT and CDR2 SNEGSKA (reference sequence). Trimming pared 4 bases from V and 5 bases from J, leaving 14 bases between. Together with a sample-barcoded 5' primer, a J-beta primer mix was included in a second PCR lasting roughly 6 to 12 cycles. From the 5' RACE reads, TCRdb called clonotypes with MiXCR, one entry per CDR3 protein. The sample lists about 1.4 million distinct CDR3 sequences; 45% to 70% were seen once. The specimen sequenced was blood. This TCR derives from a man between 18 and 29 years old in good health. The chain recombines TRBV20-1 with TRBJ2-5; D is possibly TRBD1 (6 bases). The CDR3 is CSATPGGTETQYF. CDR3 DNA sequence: TGCAGTGCTACACCTGGGGGCACGGAGACCCAGTACTTC.